This TCR beta chain emerged from a study of beta chain features in type 1 diabetes. In the study overall: All samples together contributed 107,917,701 sorted cells for examination.

As every portion of the isolated RNA was reverse transcribed, the sequencing read expressed TCRB transcripts. Only in-frame clones appear in the TCRdb table, and some are missing; sequencing was by immunoSEQ multiplex PCR. This table holds 680,000 or so clones, 13% found once. Populations isolated by sorting all had purity greater than 95%. Study-level points and caveats: Type 1 diabetes patients showed a moderate but significant shortening of TCRB CDR3s in all four CD4+ subsets.

V was clipped by 3 bases and J by 4 bases, with 6 bases between them. CDR1 is KGHSH and CDR2 is LQKENI in the germline V gene. CDR3 length: 13 amino acids. A word on this clone: What it recognizes is unknown.

This rearrangement joins TRBV18 to TRBJ2-2, with D unclear. Specimen: naive CD4+ T cells from blood. This TCR came from a man aged 18 to 29 with type 1 diabetes. DNA for the CDR3: TGTGCCAGCTCACCGGTACCCACCGGGGAGCTGTTTTTT. Amino acids: CASSPVPTGELFF. The full variable domain, completed using reference TRBV18 and TRBJ2-2, is NAGVMQNPRHLVRRRGQEARLRCSPMKGHSHVYWYRQLPEEGLKFMVYLQKENIIDESGMPKERFSAEFPKEGPSILRIQQVVRGDSAAYFCASSPVPTGELFFGEGSRLTVL.